A selection of T cell receptor beta chains follows, all from one sample in a study of T cell changes during pregnancy in multiple sclerosis. Sequencing was performed with immunoSEQ multiplex PCR; in TCRdb, only in-frame clones are kept and a portion is missing. The table records about 38,000 clones, approximately 94% of them present only once. The source material was CD4+ T cells from peripheral blood mononuclear cells, sampled in the second trimester of pregnancy. These receptors all stem from a female donor with multiple sclerosis, enrolled in a pregnancy study. CDR3s leave out the opening cysteine and the closing phenylalanine or tryptophan. Each record gives: V gene, CDR3 protein.

v_gene: TRBV18; CDR3aa: ASSPSDTRY
v_gene: TRBV7-2; CDR3aa: ASSSDLDRNTEAF
v_gene: TRBV9; CDR3aa: ASSAGEGQGSGTQY
v_gene: TRBV4-1; CDR3aa: ASSQEGTEKNIQY
v_gene: TRBV19; CDR3aa: ASNPGQVYQPQH
v_gene: TRBV7-9; CDR3aa: ASSLGGQTNTGELF
v_gene: TRBV19; CDR3aa: ASSNWDTINNEQF
v_gene: TRBV15; CDR3aa: ATSRDVKGVNTEAF
v_gene: TRBV4-1; CDR3aa: ASSQGVNRAYEQY
v_gene: TRBV6-1; CDR3aa: ASTLRDRGAPEAF
v_gene: TRBV5-4; CDR3aa: ASSPQAHHEQF
v_gene: TRBV19; CDR3aa: ASTAGVSGANVLT
v_gene: TRBV7-3; CDR3aa: ASSSSGTSGIEQF
v_gene: TRBV5-4; CDR3aa: ASSVGRDRGAQETQY
v_gene: TRBV19; CDR3aa: ASSRYGQAAYEQY
v_gene: TRBV5-6; CDR3aa: ASSLAAARPLYGYT
v_gene: TRBV6-6; CDR3aa: ASSYSQVQETQY
v_gene: TRBV19; CDR3aa: ASSIGLAAQYEQY
v_gene: TRBV6-5; CDR3aa: ASSSRGTGRNYGYT
v_gene: TRBV5-1; CDR3aa: ASSWRREETQY
v_gene: TRBV4-3; CDR3aa: ASSQDTGGGQPQH
v_gene: TRBV9; CDR3aa: ASSVAPLSRETQY
v_gene: TRBV14; CDR3aa: ASSQGQGWAQPQH
v_gene: TRBV18; CDR3aa: ASSPYSGQGALNTEAF
v_gene: TRBV29-1; CDR3aa: SVETGDGFGYT
v_gene: TRBV4-2; CDR3aa: ASSQVGAYTQY
v_gene: TRBV19; CDR3aa: ASSIASTAHNEQF
v_gene: TRBV5-1; CDR3aa: ASSSRLAENTGELF
v_gene: TRBV7-3; CDR3aa: ASSSTGTGVMNTEAF
v_gene: TRBV4-3; CDR3aa: ASSLLAGEFEQF
v_gene: TRBV11-2; CDR3aa: ASSRSSHSGNTIY
v_gene: TRBV5-1; CDR3aa: ASSHAVLTSLYEQY
v_gene: TRBV19; CDR3aa: ASKVRGKETQY
v_gene: TRBV6-5; CDR3aa: ASSYSGGNEKLF
v_gene: TRBV7-2; CDR3aa: ASSLSSILETQY
v_gene: TRBV7-9; CDR3aa: ASSLGTALNTGELF
v_gene: TRBV7-2; CDR3aa: ASSFRTGSAGNQPQH
v_gene: TRBV16; CDR3aa: ASSQDRVGVNTEAF
v_gene: TRBV20-1; CDR3aa: SARRENEQF
v_gene: TRBV19; CDR3aa: ASSPTGWVQPQH